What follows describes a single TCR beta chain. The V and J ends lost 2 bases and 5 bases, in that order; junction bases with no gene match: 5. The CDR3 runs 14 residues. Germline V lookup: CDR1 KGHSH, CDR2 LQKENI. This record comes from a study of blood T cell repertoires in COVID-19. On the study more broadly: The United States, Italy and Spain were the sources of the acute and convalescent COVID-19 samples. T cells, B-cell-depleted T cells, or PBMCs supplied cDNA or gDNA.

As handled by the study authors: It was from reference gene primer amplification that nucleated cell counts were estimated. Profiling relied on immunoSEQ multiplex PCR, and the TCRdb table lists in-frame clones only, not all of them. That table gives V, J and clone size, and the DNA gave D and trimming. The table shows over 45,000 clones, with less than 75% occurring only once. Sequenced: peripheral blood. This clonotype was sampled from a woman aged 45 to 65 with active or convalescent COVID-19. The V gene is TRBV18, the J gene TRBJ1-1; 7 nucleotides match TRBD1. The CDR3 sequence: CASSPGAGGTEAFF. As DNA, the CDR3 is TGTGCCAGCTCACCAGGGGCAGGGGGTACTGAAGCTTTCTTT.